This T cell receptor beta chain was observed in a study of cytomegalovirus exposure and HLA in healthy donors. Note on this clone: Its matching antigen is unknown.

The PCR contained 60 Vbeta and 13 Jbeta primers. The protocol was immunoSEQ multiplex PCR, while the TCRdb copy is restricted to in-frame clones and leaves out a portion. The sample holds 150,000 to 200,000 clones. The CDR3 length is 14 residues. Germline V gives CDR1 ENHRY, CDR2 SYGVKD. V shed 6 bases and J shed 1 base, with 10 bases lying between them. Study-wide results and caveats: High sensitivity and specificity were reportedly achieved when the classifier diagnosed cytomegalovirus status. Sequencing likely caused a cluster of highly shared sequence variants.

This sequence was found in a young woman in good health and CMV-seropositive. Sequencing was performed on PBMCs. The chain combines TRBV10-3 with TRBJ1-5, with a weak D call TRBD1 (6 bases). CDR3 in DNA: TGTGCCATCAGCCCCAGGGGCAGCAATCAGCCCCAGCATTTT. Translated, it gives CAISPRGSNQPQHF.